This T cell receptor beta chain was documented in a study of CD8+CD57+ T cells in acquired aplastic anemia. In its sample, this clonotype was seen many times. The CDR3 sequence is 12 residues long. The germline gives CDR1 SQVTM, CDR2 ANQGSEA. The trim removed 2 bases at V and 13 bases at J, leaving 8 bases unmatched. CDR3 and TCR beta VDJ profiling relied on genomic DNA as the template. TCRdb called the reads again in MiXCR, with one record for every CDR3 protein. The sample has about 100,000 distinct CDR3 sequences, 40% to 65% seen once; the top ten hold 30% to 40%. This TCR derives from a human donor in good health, serving as a control. The rearrangement links TRBV29-1 to TRBJ1-3; 7 nucleotides agree with TRBD1. The sequenced sample was sorted CD4+, CD8+, or CD8+CD57+ T cells (not recorded which) from PBMCs. The CDR3 DNA follows: TGCAGCGTTGAACAAGGGGGCGCGGAAATATATTTT. Its translation is CSVEQGGAEIYF. Drawing the rest from reference TRBV29-1 and TRBJ1-3, the complete variable domain is SAVISQKPSRDICQRGTSLTIQCQVDSQVTMMFWYRQQPGQSLTLIATANQGSEATYESGFVIDKFPISRPNLTFSTLTVSNMSPEDSSIYLCSVEQGGAEIYFGEGSWLTVV.